These T cell receptor beta chains were read from a single sample in a study of T cell repertoires in cytomegalovirus infection. Each CDR3 protein gets one entry after TCRdb re-called the reads with MiXCR. The data show 35,000 to 55,000 distinct CDR3 sequences, 20% to 25% seen once. No antigen has been identified for these receptors. The source material was PBMCs, sequenced either directly or after in vitro stimulation (not recorded which). Receptors originate from a human donor in good health (CMV status not recorded). Some clones in this sample may be carry-over from other donors' samples. Each CDR3 is given with its conserved first and last residue. The D gene is left open where the match is weak. Size is omitted from some rows. Given values are once, few, many or a class for expanded clones.

J gene: TRBJ2-2; clone size: medium-sized; D gene: NA; V gene: TRBV6-7; CDR3 protein: CASSYIGELFF; CDR3 DNA: TGTGCCAGCAGTTACATCGGGGAGCTGTTTTTT
J gene: TRBJ2-2; clone size: many; D gene: NA; V gene: TRBV28; CDR3 protein: CATMKRTGELFF; CDR3 DNA: TGTGCCACCATGAAGAGGACCGGGGAGCTGTTTTTT
J gene: TRBJ1-1; clone size: NA; D gene: NA; V gene: TRBV29-1; CDR3 protein: CSVEVLNTEAFF; CDR3 DNA: TGCAGCGTTGAAGTGTTGAACACTGAAGCTTTCTTT
J gene: TRBJ2-1; clone size: once; D gene: NA; V gene: TRBV3-1; CDR3 protein: CASSQDTVPGNEQFF; CDR3 DNA: TGTGCCAGCAGCCAAGATACGGTCCCAGGGAATGAGCAGTTCTTC
J gene: TRBJ1-2; clone size: few; D gene: NA; V gene: TRBV12-3/TRBV12-4; CDR3 protein: CASTDGTSGYGYTF; CDR3 DNA: TGTGCCAGCACCGATGGGACATCGGGCTATGGCTACACCTTC
J gene: TRBJ2-1; clone size: NA; D gene: NA; V gene: TRBV27; CDR3 protein: CASKLTRDGYNEQFF; CDR3 DNA: TGTGCCAGCAAACTCACCCGGGACGGTTACAATGAGCAGTTCTTC
J gene: TRBJ2-3; clone size: NA; D gene: TRBD2; V gene: TRBV7-2; CDR3 protein: CASSPTSGDTDTQYF; CDR3 DNA: TGTGCCAGCAGCCCGACTAGCGGGGACACAGATACGCAGTATTTT
J gene: TRBJ1-2; clone size: many; D gene: NA; V gene: TRBV7-2; CDR3 protein: CASSPRTTGGANYGYTF; CDR3 DNA: TGTGCCAGCAGCCCCCGGACAACAGGAGGAGCTAACTATGGCTACACCTTC
J gene: TRBJ2-5; clone size: many; D gene: TRBD1; V gene: TRBV6-1; CDR3 protein: CASSWDREETQYF; CDR3 DNA: TGTGCCAGCAGCTGGGACAGGGAGGAGACCCAGTACTTC
J gene: TRBJ2-1; clone size: many; D gene: TRBD1; V gene: TRBV19; CDR3 protein: CASSGDRVGEQFF; CDR3 DNA: TGTGCCAGTAGTGGGGACAGGGTTGGAGAGCAGTTCTTC
J gene: TRBJ1-2; clone size: NA; D gene: NA; V gene: TRBV10-3; CDR3 protein: CAITEGGLNGYTF; CDR3 DNA: TGTGCCATCACGGAAGGAGGCCTCAATGGCTACACCTTC
J gene: TRBJ2-1; clone size: few; D gene: NA; V gene: TRBV10-3; CDR3 protein: CAISGRALDRNEQFF; CDR3 DNA: TGTGCCATCAGCGGGCGGGCCTTAGACCGCAATGAGCAGTTCTTC
J gene: TRBJ2-1; clone size: many; D gene: TRBD2; V gene: TRBV5-4; CDR3 protein: CASSSPAGGPNEQFF; CDR3 DNA: TGTGCCAGCAGCTCCCCAGCGGGGGGGCCTAATGAGCAGTTCTTC
J gene: TRBJ1-3; clone size: medium-sized; D gene: NA; V gene: TRBV7-2; CDR3 protein: CASSLAGSSGNTIYF; CDR3 DNA: TGTGCCAGCAGCTTAGCGGGGTCCTCTGGAAACACCATATATTTT
J gene: TRBJ1-2; clone size: few; D gene: NA; V gene: TRBV2; CDR3 protein: CASRQGARGYTF; CDR3 DNA: TGTGCCAGCAGGCAGGGCGCTCGTGGCTACACCTTC
J gene: TRBJ1-1; clone size: NA; D gene: NA; V gene: TRBV29-1; CDR3 protein: CSVADPPGTRTTEAFF; CDR3 DNA: TGCAGCGTTGCCGACCCCCCCGGGACACGGACCACTGAAGCTTTCTTT
J gene: TRBJ2-3; clone size: many; D gene: NA; V gene: TRBV5-6; CDR3 protein: CASSLDDDTQYF; CDR3 DNA: TGTGCCAGCAGCTTGGACGACGATACGCAGTATTTT
J gene: TRBJ2-3; clone size: many; D gene: NA; V gene: TRBV7-2; CDR3 protein: CASSPRHWDNTQYF; CDR3 DNA: TGTGCCAGCAGCCCCCGACACTGGGACAATACGCAGTATTTT
J gene: TRBJ2-7; clone size: few; D gene: NA; V gene: TRBV6-5; CDR3 protein: CASTRRTAGEDEQYF; CDR3 DNA: TGTGCCAGCACCCGACGCACGGCAGGGGAGGACGAGCAGTACTTC
J gene: TRBJ2-7; clone size: NA; D gene: TRBD2; V gene: TRBV5-1; CDR3 protein: CASSLPTSGTSKPYEQYF; CDR3 DNA: TGCGCCAGCAGCTTGCCTACCTCCGGGACTAGCAAACCCTACGAGCAGTACTTC
J gene: TRBJ1-5; clone size: many; D gene: TRBD1; V gene: TRBV28; CDR3 protein: CASRPGTGRNQPQHF; CDR3 DNA: TGTGCCAGCAGACCCGGGACAGGCCGCAATCAGCCCCAGCATTTT
J gene: TRBJ2-5; clone size: NA; D gene: TRBD2; V gene: TRBV23-1; CDR3 protein: CASHSTGLAETQYF; CDR3 DNA: TGCGCCAGCCACTCCACGGGACTAGCGGAGACCCAGTACTTC
J gene: TRBJ2-3; clone size: few; D gene: NA; V gene: TRBV28; CDR3 protein: CASSPPTRDTQYF; CDR3 DNA: TGTGCCAGCAGTCCCCCCACGAGGGATACGCAGTATTTT
J gene: TRBJ2-5; clone size: NA; D gene: NA; V gene: TRBV7-6; CDR3 protein: CASSLSGGTQYF; CDR3 DNA: TGTGCCAGCAGCTTATCCGGGGGGACCCAGTACTTC
J gene: TRBJ2-3; clone size: medium-sized; D gene: TRBD2; V gene: TRBV24-1; CDR3 protein: CATSGWTSGTSTDTQYF; CDR3 DNA: TGTGCCACCAGTGGCTGGACTAGCGGGACTAGCACAGATACGCAGTATTTT
J gene: TRBJ1-6; clone size: NA; D gene: NA; V gene: TRBV6-5; CDR3 protein: CASSRGGGHQNSPLHF; CDR3 DNA: TGTGCCAGCAGTAGGGGAGGCGGACACCAGAATTCACCCCTCCACTTT
J gene: TRBJ2-3; clone size: many; D gene: TRBD2; V gene: TRBV7-2; CDR3 protein: CASSLGLGGLRSDTQYF; CDR3 DNA: TGTGCCAGCAGCTTAGGTTTGGGGGGGTTGAGATCAGATACGCAGTATTTT
J gene: TRBJ2-1; clone size: NA; D gene: NA; V gene: TRBV24-1; CDR3 protein: CATSDFTGENEQFF; CDR3 DNA: TGTGCCACCAGTGATTTCACAGGAGAGAATGAGCAGTTCTTC
J gene: TRBJ2-4; clone size: NA; D gene: NA; V gene: TRBV6-1; CDR3 protein: CASSESRIENIQYF; CDR3 DNA: TGTGCCAGCAGTGAGTCCAGGATTGAAAACATTCAGTACTTC
J gene: TRBJ2-3; clone size: NA; D gene: NA; V gene: TRBV19; CDR3 protein: CASSIVLASDTQYF; CDR3 DNA: TGTGCCAGTAGTATAGTTCTAGCAAGTGATACGCAGTATTTT
J gene: TRBJ1-5; clone size: many; D gene: NA; V gene: TRBV6-1; CDR3 protein: CASRRTPGDQPQHF; CDR3 DNA: TGTGCCAGCCGGCGGACTCCTGGCGATCAGCCCCAGCATTTT
J gene: TRBJ2-1; clone size: few; D gene: TRBD2; V gene: TRBV3-1; CDR3 protein: CASSPGTSSNNEQFF; CDR3 DNA: TGTGCCAGCAGCCCTGGGACTAGCAGTAACAATGAGCAGTTCTTC
J gene: TRBJ2-7; clone size: NA; D gene: NA; V gene: TRBV5-1; CDR3 protein: CASSLEAGAKQYF; CDR3 DNA: TGCGCCAGCAGCTTGGAGGCGGGGGCGAAGCAGTACTTC
J gene: TRBJ2-5; clone size: NA; D gene: NA; V gene: TRBV6-6; CDR3 protein: CASSYSGLPGTQYF; CDR3 DNA: TGTGCCAGCAGTTATTCCGGGCTCCCCGGGACCCAGTACTTC
J gene: TRBJ1-6; clone size: few; D gene: NA; V gene: TRBV3-1; CDR3 protein: CASSQETGRDSPLHF; CDR3 DNA: TGTGCCAGCAGCCAAGAGACAGGTCGGGATTCACCCCTCCACTTT
J gene: TRBJ2-1; clone size: few; D gene: NA; V gene: TRBV29-1; CDR3 protein: CSVEVRYNEQFF; CDR3 DNA: TGCAGCGTTGAAGTTAGGTACAATGAGCAGTTCTTC
J gene: TRBJ2-2; clone size: many; D gene: TRBD2; V gene: TRBV7-8; CDR3 protein: CASSLNSGALTGELFF; CDR3 DNA: TGTGCCAGCAGCTTAAATAGCGGGGCGCTCACCGGGGAGCTGTTTTTT
J gene: TRBJ2-3; clone size: few; D gene: TRBD2; V gene: TRBV19; CDR3 protein: CASGVAGVDTQYF; CDR3 DNA: TGTGCCAGTGGGGTAGCGGGGGTAGATACGCAGTATTTT
J gene: TRBJ2-1; clone size: many; D gene: NA; V gene: TRBV6-2/TRBV6-3; CDR3 protein: CASSSTQMGYNEQFF; CDR3 DNA: TGTGCCAGCAGCTCAACTCAAATGGGCTACAATGAGCAGTTCTTC
J gene: TRBJ2-3; clone size: few; D gene: TRBD2; V gene: TRBV11-2; CDR3 protein: CASSLGGGRGTDTQYF; CDR3 DNA: TGTGCCAGCAGCTTAGGGGGGGGACGTGGCACAGATACGCAGTATTTT
J gene: TRBJ2-7; clone size: NA; D gene: NA; V gene: TRBV7-7; CDR3 protein: CASSPGPSYEQYF; CDR3 DNA: TGTGCCAGCAGCCCAGGGCCCTCCTACGAGCAGTACTTC
J gene: TRBJ1-3; clone size: many; D gene: NA; V gene: TRBV6-1; CDR3 protein: CASSPNGSGNTIYF; CDR3 DNA: TGTGCCAGCAGTCCGAACGGCTCTGGAAACACCATATATTTT
J gene: TRBJ2-7; clone size: NA; D gene: TRBD2; V gene: TRBV6-2/TRBV6-3; CDR3 protein: CASSYSIAGEQYF; CDR3 DNA: TGTGCCAGCAGTTACTCCATAGCGGGGGAGCAGTACTTC
J gene: TRBJ1-1; clone size: many; D gene: TRBD1; V gene: TRBV6-1; CDR3 protein: CASSYGAGGRAFF; CDR3 DNA: TGTGCCAGCAGTTACGGGGCAGGGGGCCGAGCTTTCTTT
J gene: TRBJ1-1; clone size: few; D gene: TRBD1; V gene: TRBV7-2; CDR3 protein: CASSFNDRVGNTEAFF; CDR3 DNA: TGTGCCAGCAGCTTCAACGACAGGGTTGGGAACACTGAAGCTTTCTTT
J gene: TRBJ2-1; clone size: NA; D gene: NA; V gene: TRBV4-2; CDR3 protein: CASSQEDFSSYNEQFF; CDR3 DNA: TGTGCCAGCAGCCAAGAAGACTTTAGCTCCTACAATGAGCAGTTCTTC
J gene: TRBJ1-1; clone size: many; D gene: NA; V gene: TRBV7-6; CDR3 protein: CASSLNPGGEAFF; CDR3 DNA: TGTGCCAGCAGCTTAAATCCAGGCGGTGAAGCTTTCTTT
J gene: TRBJ2-1; clone size: NA; D gene: TRBD2; V gene: TRBV12-3/TRBV12-4; CDR3 protein: CASRPPLAGDGEQFF; CDR3 DNA: TGTGCCAGCCGCCCCCCCCTAGCGGGAGACGGTGAGCAGTTCTTC
J gene: TRBJ2-2; clone size: few; D gene: NA; V gene: TRBV5-1; CDR3 protein: CASSDTGELFF; CDR3 DNA: TGCGCCAGCAGCGACACCGGGGAGCTGTTTTTT
J gene: TRBJ2-5; clone size: many; D gene: TRBD2; V gene: TRBV7-2; CDR3 protein: CASSLGGLAETQYF; CDR3 DNA: TGTGCCAGCAGCTTAGGAGGACTAGCGGAGACCCAGTACTTC
J gene: TRBJ2-7; clone size: NA; D gene: NA; V gene: TRBV5-1; CDR3 protein: CASSFDRTYEQYF; CDR3 DNA: TGCGCCAGCAGCTTTGACAGGACCTACGAGCAGTACTTC
J gene: TRBJ1-1; clone size: few; D gene: TRBD1; V gene: TRBV10-3; CDR3 protein: CAISPGQGYTEAFF; CDR3 DNA: TGTGCCATCAGTCCGGGACAGGGGTACACTGAAGCTTTCTTT